This T cell receptor beta chain is drawn from a study of blood T cell repertoires in COVID-19. Study-level information: The analysed material was cDNA or gDNA that came from T cells, B-cell-depleted T cells, or PBMCs.

Here immunoSEQ multiplex PCR was the method, and the copy in TCRdb shows in-frame clones only, minus some. The sample includes tens of thousands of clones, 83% of them seen just once. CDR3 length equals 13 residues. The germline V and J ends were trimmed by 3 bases and 4 bases, with 7 bases remaining between them. Sequenced material: peripheral blood. This receptor was obtained from a man aged 25 to 40 with COVID-19, enrolled during active disease. The chain has TRBV12-3 or TRBV12-4 and TRBJ2-1; no definite D call. CDR3 coding DNA: TGTGCCAGCAGTTTTGACACATACAATGAGCAGTTCTTC. It codes for CASSFDTYNEQFF.